Sequencing of this T cell receptor beta chain was carried out in a study of blood T cell repertoires in COVID-19. In the study overall: Some COVID-19 samples were acute and others convalescent; all came from the United States, Italy and Spain.

Authors' processing steps: Nucleated cell counts were estimated from reference gene primer amplification. TCRdb's table, derived via immunoSEQ multiplex PCR, lists solely in-frame clones and lacks some. The V and J calls and the clone size are those of that table, but D and trimming were determined from the DNA. Of a few hundred thousand clones in the sample, roughly 89% were seen once. The CDR3 has 12 residues. V was pared by 0 bases and J by 5 bases, with 5 bases between. The origin of this receptor is a woman between 40 and 55 years old who had recovered from COVID-19. The chain has TRBV12-3 or TRBV12-4 and TRBJ2-7; D remains unclear. Material for sequencing was peripheral blood. The CDR3 sequence: CASSLARNEQYF. In nucleotides, the CDR3 is TGTGCCAGCAGTTTAGCGAGGAACGAGCAGTACTTC.